The clone carrying this TCR beta chain was observed once. Original handling: Junction-only sequences produced by ImmunoSEQ had no quality scores, so filtering differed. The assay was immunoSEQ multiplex PCR, and TCRdb's table has in-frame clones only and misses some. Clonal size and the V and J genes are those of that table, whereas D and trimming came from the DNA. The sample lists roughly 1,600,000 clones, roughly 98.5% occurring once. Germline CDR1 is LNHDA and CDR2 is SQIVND (reference sequence). Trimming removed 4 bases from V and 6 bases from J; junction bases left unmatched: 12. The CDR3 runs to 17 residues. Investigators divided CD4+ cells into CD45RA+ naive and CD45RA-negative memory subsets. The data originate from a study of shared clonotypes between healthy human individuals.

The rearrangement links TRBV19 to TRBJ2-1; 10 bases are a match to TRBD2. Source material: naive CD4+ T cells sorted from blood. This sample's subset: CD45RA+ positively selected. This receptor was identified in a man in his thirties or forties in good health. CDR3 in DNA: TGTGCCAGTAGTACGGTTAGCGGGAGGTTTTTTGGCAATGAGCAGTTCTTC. Amino acid sequence: CASSTVSGRFFGNEQFF.